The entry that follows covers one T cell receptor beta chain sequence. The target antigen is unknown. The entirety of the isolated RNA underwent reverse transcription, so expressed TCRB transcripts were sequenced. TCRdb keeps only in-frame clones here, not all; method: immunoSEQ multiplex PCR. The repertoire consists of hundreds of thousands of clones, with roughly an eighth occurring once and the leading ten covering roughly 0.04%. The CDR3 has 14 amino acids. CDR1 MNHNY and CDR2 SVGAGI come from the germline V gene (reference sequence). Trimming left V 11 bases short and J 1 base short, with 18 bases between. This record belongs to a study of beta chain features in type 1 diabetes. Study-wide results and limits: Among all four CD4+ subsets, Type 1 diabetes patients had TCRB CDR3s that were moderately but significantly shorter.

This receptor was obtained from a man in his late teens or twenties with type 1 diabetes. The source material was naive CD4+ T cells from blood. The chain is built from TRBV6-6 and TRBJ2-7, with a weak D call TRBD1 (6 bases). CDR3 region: CACDPGDISYEQYF. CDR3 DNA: TGTGCCTGCGACCCAGGGGACATATCCTACGAGCAGTACTTC.